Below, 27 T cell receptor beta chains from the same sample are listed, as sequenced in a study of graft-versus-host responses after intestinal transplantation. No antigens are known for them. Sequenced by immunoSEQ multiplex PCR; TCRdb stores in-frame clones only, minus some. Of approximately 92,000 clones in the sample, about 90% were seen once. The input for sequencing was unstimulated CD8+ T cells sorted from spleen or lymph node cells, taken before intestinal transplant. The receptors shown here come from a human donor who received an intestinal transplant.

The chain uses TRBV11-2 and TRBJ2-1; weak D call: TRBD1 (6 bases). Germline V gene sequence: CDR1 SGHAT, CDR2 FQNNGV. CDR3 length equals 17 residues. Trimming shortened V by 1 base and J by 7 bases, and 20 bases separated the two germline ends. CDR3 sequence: CASSLALLWGQWNEQFF. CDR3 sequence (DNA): TGTGCCAGCAGCTTAGCCCTCCTTTGGGGGCAGTGGAATGAGCAGTTCTTC.

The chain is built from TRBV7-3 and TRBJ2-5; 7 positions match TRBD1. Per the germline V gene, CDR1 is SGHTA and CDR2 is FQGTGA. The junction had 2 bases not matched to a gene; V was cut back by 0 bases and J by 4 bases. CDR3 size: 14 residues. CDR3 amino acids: CASSLTPGGETQYF. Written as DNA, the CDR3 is TGTGCCAGCAGCTTAACGCCAGGGGGAGAGACCCAGTACTTC.

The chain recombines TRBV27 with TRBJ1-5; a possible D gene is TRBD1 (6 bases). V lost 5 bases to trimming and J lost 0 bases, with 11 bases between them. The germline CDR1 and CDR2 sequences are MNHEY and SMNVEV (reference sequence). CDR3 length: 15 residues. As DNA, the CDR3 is TGTGCCAGCAGTCCGGACAGTTATAGCAATCAGCCCCAGCATTTT. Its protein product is CASSPDSYSNQPQHF.

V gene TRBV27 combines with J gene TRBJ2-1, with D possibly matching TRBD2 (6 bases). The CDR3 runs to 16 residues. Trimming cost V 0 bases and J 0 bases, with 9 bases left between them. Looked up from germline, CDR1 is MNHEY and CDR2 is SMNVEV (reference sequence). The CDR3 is CASSLSSGDSYNEQFF. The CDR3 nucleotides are TGTGCCAGCAGTTTATCTTCGGGGGACTCCTACAATGAGCAGTTCTTC.

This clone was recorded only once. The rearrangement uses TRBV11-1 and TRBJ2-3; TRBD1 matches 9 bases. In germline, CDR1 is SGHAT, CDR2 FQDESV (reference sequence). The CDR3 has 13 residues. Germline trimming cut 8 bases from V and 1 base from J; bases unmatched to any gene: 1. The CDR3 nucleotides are TGTGCCAGCTGGGACAGGGGCACAGATACGCAGTATTTT. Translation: CASWDRGTDTQYF. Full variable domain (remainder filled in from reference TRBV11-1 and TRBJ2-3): EAEVAQSPRYKITEKSQAVAFWCDPISGHATLYWYRQILGQGPELLVQFQDESVVDDSQLPKDRFSAERLKGVDSTLKIQPAELGDSAMYLCASWDRGTDTQYFGPGTRLTVL.

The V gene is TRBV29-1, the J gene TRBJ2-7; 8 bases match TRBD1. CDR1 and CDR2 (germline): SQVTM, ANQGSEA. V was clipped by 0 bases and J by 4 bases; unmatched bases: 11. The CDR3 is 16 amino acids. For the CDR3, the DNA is TGCAGCGTTGAAGATCCCGTACAGGGGGAAGCGTACGAGCAGTACTTC. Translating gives CSVEDPVQGEAYEQYF.

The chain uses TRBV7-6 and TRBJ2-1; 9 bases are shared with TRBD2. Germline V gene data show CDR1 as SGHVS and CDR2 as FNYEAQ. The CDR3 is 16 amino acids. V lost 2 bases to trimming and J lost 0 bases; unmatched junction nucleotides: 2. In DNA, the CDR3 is TGTGCCAGCAGCTTACTTAGCGGGGGCTCCTACAATGAGCAGTTCTTC. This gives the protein CASSLLSGGSYNEQFF. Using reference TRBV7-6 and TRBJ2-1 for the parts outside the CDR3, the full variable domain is GAGVSQSPRYKVTKRGQDVALRCDPISGHVSLYWYRQALGQGPEFLTYFNYEAQQDKSGLPNDRFSAERPEGSISTLTIQRTEQRDSAMYRCASSLLSGGSYNEQFFGPGTRLTVL.

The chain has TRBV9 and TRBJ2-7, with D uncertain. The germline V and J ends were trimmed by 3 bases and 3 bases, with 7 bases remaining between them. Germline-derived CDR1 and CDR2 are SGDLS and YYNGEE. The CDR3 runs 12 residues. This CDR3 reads CASSAGGYEQYF. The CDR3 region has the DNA TGTGCCAGCAGCGCGGGTGGCTACGAGCAGTACTTC.

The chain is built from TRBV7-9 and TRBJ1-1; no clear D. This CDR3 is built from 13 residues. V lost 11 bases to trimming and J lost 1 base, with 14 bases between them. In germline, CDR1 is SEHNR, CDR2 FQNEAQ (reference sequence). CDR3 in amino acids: CASLKGGNTEAFF. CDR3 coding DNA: TGTGCCTCCCTTAAGGGCGGGAACACTGAAGCTTTCTTT. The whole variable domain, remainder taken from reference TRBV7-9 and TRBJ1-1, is DTGVSQNPRHKITKRGQNVTFRCDPISEHNRLYWYRQTLGQGPEFLTYFQNEAQLEKSRLLSDRFSAERPKGSFSTLEIQRTEQGDSAMYLCASLKGGNTEAFFGQGTRLTVV.

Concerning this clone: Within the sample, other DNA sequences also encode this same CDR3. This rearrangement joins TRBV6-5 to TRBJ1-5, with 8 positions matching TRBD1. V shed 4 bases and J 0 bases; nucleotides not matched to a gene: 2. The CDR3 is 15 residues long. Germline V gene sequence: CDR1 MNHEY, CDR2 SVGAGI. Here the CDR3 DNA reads TGTGCCAGCAGTTTGACAGGGGATAGCAATCAGCCCCAGCATTTT. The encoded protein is CASSLTGDSNQPQHF.

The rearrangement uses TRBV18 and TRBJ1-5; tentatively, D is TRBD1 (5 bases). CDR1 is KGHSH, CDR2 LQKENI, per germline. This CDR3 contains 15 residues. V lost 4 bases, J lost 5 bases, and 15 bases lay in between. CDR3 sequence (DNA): TGTGCCAGCTCACAGGACCAGGGTGGGCATCAGCCCCAGCATTTT. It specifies CASSQDQGGHQPQHF.

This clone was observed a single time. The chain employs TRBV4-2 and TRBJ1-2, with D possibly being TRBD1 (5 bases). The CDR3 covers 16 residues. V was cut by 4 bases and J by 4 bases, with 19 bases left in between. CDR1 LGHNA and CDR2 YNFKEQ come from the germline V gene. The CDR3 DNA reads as TGTGCCAGCAGCCCGAACCGGGACGCAGGAAGCTATGGCTACACCTTC. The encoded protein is CASSPNRDAGSYGYTF.

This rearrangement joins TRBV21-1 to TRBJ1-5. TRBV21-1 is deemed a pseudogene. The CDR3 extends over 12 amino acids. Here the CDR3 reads CASSNSNQPQHF. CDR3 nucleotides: TGTGCCAGCAGCAATAGCAATCAGCCCCAGCATTTT.

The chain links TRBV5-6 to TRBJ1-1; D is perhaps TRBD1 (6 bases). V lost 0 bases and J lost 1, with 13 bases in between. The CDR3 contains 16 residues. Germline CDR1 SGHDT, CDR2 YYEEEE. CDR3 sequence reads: CASSLAKGGGNTEAFF. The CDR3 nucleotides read TGTGCCAGCAGCTTGGCGAAAGGGGGAGGGAACACTGAAGCTTTCTTT. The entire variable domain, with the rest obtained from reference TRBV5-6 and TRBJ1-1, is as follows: DAGVTQSPTHLIKTRGQQVTLRCSPKSGHDTVSWYQQALGQGPQFIFQYYEEEERQRGNFPDRFSGHQFPNYSSELNVNALLLGDSALYLCASSLAKGGGNTEAFFGQGTRLTVV.

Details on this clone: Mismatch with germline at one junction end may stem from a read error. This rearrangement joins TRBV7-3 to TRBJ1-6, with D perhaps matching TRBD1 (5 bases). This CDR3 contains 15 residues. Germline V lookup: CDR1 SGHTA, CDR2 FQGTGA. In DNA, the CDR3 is TGTGCCAGCAGCAGCCGGGGATGGGGGAATTCGCCCCCCCACTTT. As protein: CASSSRGWGNSPPHF.

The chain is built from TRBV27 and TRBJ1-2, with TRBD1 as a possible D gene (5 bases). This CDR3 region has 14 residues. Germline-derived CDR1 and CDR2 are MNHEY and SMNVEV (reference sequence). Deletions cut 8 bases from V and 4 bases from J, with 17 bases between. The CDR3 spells CASGQGGSFYGYTF. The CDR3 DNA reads TGTGCCAGCGGCCAGGGAGGCTCGTTCTATGGCTACACCTTC.

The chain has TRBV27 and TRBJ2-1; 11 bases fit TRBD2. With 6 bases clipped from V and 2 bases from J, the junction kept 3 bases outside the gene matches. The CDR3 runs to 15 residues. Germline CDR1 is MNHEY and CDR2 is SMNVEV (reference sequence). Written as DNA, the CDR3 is TGTGCCAGCAGCCCACTAGCGGGGGCCTACAATGAGCAGTTCTTC. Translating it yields CASSPLAGAYNEQFF.

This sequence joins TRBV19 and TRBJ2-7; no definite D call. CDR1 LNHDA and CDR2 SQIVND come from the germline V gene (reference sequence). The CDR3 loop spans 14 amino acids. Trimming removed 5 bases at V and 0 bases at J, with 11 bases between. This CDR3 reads CASSYQTTSYEQYF. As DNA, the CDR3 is TGTGCCAGTAGTTATCAGACCACCTCCTACGAGCAGTACTTC.

In DNA, the CDR3 is TGCAGCGTTGAAGATCCTCTGACAGGGGGATACTATGGCTACACCTTC. The encoded protein is CSVEDPLTGGYYGYTF. This rearrangement joins TRBV29-1 to TRBJ1-2, with 9 bases matching TRBD1. J gave up 3 bases and V 0 bases, and 8 bases lay outside the gene matches. This CDR3 is built from 16 residues. The V gene's germline CDR1 is SQVTM and CDR2 ANQGSEA. Full variable domain (remainder filled in from reference TRBV29-1 and TRBJ1-2): SAVISQKPSRDICQRGTSLTIQCQVDSQVTMMFWYRQQPGQSLTLIATANQGSEATYESGFVIDKFPISRPNLTFSTLTVSNMSPEDSSIYLCSVEDPLTGGYYGYTFGSGTRLTVV.

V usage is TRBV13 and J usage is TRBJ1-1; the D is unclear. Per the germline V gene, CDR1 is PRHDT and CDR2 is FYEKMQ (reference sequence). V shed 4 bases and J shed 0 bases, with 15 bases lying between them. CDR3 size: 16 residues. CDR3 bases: TGTGCCAGCAGCTATTCCCCCGGCAGCATGAACACTGAAGCTTTCTTT. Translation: CASSYSPGSMNTEAFF. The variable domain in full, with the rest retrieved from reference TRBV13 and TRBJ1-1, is AAGVIQSPRHLIKEKRETATLKCYPIPRHDTVYWYQQGPGQDPQFLISFYEKMQSDKGSIPDRFSAQQFSDYHSELNMSSLELGDSALYFCASSYSPGSMNTEAFFGQGTRLTVV.

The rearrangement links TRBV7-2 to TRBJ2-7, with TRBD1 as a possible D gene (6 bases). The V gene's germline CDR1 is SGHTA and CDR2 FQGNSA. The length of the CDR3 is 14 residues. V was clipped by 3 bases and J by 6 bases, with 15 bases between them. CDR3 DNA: TGTGCCAGCAGCTTGTTAGGGGGAATTGGCGAGCAGTACTTC. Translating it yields CASSLLGGIGEQYF.

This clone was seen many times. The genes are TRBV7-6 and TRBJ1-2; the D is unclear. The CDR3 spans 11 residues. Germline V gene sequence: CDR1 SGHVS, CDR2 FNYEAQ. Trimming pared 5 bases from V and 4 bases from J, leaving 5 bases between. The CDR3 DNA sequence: TGTGCCAGCAGCCGAGCCTATGGCTACACCTTC. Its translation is CASSRAYGYTF. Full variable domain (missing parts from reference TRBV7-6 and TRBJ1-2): GAGVSQSPRYKVTKRGQDVALRCDPISGHVSLYWYRQALGQGPEFLTYFNYEAQQDKSGLPNDRFSAERPEGSISTLTIQRTEQRDSAMYRCASSRAYGYTFGSGTRLTVV.

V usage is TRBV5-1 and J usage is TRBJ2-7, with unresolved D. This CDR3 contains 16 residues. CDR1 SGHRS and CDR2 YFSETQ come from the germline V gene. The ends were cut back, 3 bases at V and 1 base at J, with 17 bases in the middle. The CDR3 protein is CASSSDTDDGSYEQYF. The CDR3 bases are TGCGCCAGCAGCTCGGATACAGATGATGGATCCTACGAGCAGTACTTC.

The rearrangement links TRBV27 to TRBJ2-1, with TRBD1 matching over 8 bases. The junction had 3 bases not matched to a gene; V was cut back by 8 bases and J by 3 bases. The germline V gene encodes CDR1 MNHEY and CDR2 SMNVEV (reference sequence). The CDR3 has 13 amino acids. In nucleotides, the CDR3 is TGTGCCAGCGAGGACAGGGTCTACAATGAGCAGTTCTTC. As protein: CASEDRVYNEQFF.

In nucleotides, the CDR3 is TGTGCCAGCAGTTACTACGGGCATGAGCAGTTCTTC. It is translated as CASSYYGHEQFF. The chain recombines TRBV6-5 with TRBJ2-1; no definite D call. Trimming cost V 1 base and J 8 bases, with 6 bases left between them. CDR1 MNHEY and CDR2 SVGAGI come from the germline V gene. The CDR3 consists of 12 residues.

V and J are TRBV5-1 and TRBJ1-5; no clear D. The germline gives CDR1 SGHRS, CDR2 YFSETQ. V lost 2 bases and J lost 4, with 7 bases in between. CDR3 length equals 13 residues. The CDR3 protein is CASSLGQNQPQHF. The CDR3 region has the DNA TGCGCCAGCAGCTTAGGGCAGAATCAGCCCCAGCATTTT.

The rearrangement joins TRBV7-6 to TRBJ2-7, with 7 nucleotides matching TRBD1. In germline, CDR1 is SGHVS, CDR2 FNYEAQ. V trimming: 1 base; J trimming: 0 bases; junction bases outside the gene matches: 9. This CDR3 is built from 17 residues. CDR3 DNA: TGTGCCAGCAGCTTAGGTGCGGACAGGTGGGGCTCCTACGAGCAGTACTTC. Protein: CASSLGADRWGSYEQYF.